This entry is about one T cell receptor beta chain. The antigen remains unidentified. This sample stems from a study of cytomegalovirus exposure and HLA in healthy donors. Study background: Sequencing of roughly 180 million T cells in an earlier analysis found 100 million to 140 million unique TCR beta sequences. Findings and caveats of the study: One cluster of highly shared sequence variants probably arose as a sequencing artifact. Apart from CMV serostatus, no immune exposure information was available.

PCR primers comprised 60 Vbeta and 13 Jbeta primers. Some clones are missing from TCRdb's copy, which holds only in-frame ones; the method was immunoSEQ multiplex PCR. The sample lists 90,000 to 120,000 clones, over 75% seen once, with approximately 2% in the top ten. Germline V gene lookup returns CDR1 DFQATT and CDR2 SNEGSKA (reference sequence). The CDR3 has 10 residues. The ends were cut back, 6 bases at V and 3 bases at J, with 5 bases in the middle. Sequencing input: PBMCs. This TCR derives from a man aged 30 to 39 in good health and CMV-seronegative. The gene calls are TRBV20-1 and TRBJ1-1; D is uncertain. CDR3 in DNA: TGCAGTGCCTATGACACTGAAGCTTTCTTT. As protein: CSAYDTEAFF.